The 16 T cell receptor beta chains reported below all come from one sample, sequenced in a study of blood T cell repertoires in COVID-19. Sequencing was performed with immunoSEQ multiplex PCR; in TCRdb, only in-frame clones are kept and a portion is missing. This sample has roughly 110,000 clones; around 80% occur once, and the top ten carry approximately 0.75%. The sequencing sample was made of peripheral blood. Receptor source: a woman in her 70s with acute or convalescent COVID-19.

This clone was seen more than once but under ten times. The chain has TRBV5-1 and TRBJ2-1, with 10 bases matching TRBD1. The length of the CDR3 is 13 residues. J lost 10 bases, V lost 3 bases, and 4 bases had no gene match. Per germline, CDR1 SGHRS and CDR2 YFSETQ. The CDR3 DNA reads as TGCGCCAGCAGCTGGGGACAGGGGACGGAGCAGTTCTTC. Translation gives CASSWGQGTEQFF.

The chain has TRBV7-3 and TRBJ2-1; 11 bases match TRBD2. CDR3 length: 14 amino acids. V lost 2 bases to trimming and J lost 6 bases; unmatched junction nucleotides: 0. Looked up from germline, CDR1 is SGHTA and CDR2 is FQGTGA. The CDR3 DNA is TGTGCCAGCAGCTTACTAGCGGGGGGCAATGAGCAGTTCTTC. This encodes CASSLLAGGNEQFF.

The chain recombines TRBV19 with TRBJ2-2; TRBD1 agrees at 10 bases. There are 16 residues in the CDR3. The germline CDR1 and CDR2 sequences are LNHDA and SQIVND (reference sequence). Trimming removed 3 bases from V and 6 bases from J; junction bases left unmatched: 7. The CDR3 sequence is CASSIGQGVRSGELFF. The CDR3 nucleotides are TGTGCCAGTAGTATTGGACAGGGGGTTAGGTCCGGGGAGCTGTTTTTT.

This clone has only one observation. The chain links TRBV7-3 to TRBJ2-2; no clear D gene. The V gene's germline CDR1 is SGHTA and CDR2 FQGTGA. This CDR3 comprises 13 residues. Trimming took 3 bases from V and 6 from J, leaving 8 bases between them. The DNA for the CDR3 is TGTGCCAGCAGCTTCAACGCGGCCGGGGAGCTGTTTTTT. This sequence encodes CASSFNAAGELFF. The entire variable domain, with the rest obtained from reference TRBV7-3 and TRBJ2-2, is as follows: GAGVSQTPSNKVTEKGKYVELRCDPISGHTALYWYRQSLGQGPEFLIYFQGTGAADDSGLPNDRFFAVRPEGSVSTLKIQRTERGDSAVYLCASSFNAAGELFFGEGSRLTVL.

The chain couples TRBV19 to TRBJ1-2, with a weak D call TRBD1 (6 bases). CDR1 and CDR2 (germline): LNHDA, SQIVND (reference sequence). Trimming took 1 base from V and 4 from J, leaving 16 bases between them. The CDR3 extends over 16 amino acids. The CDR3 coding sequence is TGTGCCAGTAGTATAGGAACAGGGTTCAGAGGCTATGGCTACACCTTC. Encoded protein: CASSIGTGFRGYGYTF.

The gene calls are TRBV11-2 and TRBJ1-1; tentatively, D is TRBD1 (5 bases). Germline CDR1 reads SGHAT; CDR2 reads FQNNGV. The CDR3 is 16 residues long. Deletions cut 4 bases from V and 5 bases from J, with 20 bases between. CDR3: CASSSPPGGAETEAFF. CDR3 in DNA: TGTGCCAGCAGCTCCCCACCGGGCGGGGCGGAAACTGAAGCTTTCTTT.

The chain uses TRBV19 and TRBJ1-5; D possibly corresponds to TRBD1 (6 bases). The CDR3 is made up of 15 amino acids. With 5 bases removed from V and 3 bases from J, the gap between germline ends came to 14 bases. Germline CDR1 LNHDA, CDR2 SQIVND (reference sequence). The DNA for the CDR3 is TGTGCCAGTAGTGCTCCGGGACACATCAATCAGCCCCAGCATTTT. Its translation: CASSAPGHINQPQHF.

The chain recombines TRBV7-3 with TRBJ1-6; no clear D gene. V lost 0 bases and J lost 7, with 7 bases in between. CDR3 length equals 14 residues. The germline CDR1 and CDR2 sequences are SGHTA and FQGTGA. In DNA form, the CDR3 reads TGTGCCAGCAGCTTAACGAGAGAGAATTCACCCCTCCACTTT. Translation gives CASSLTRENSPLHF.

CDR3: CASSLGQINEQFF. The DNA for the CDR3 is TGTGCCAGCAGCCTGGGACAGATCAATGAGCAGTTCTTC. The chain recombines TRBV5-4 with TRBJ2-1, with 7 nucleotides matching TRBD1. Germline V gives CDR1 SGHNT, CDR2 YYREEE (reference sequence). The CDR3 runs to 13 residues. The junction had 4 bases not matched to a gene; V was cut back by 4 bases and J by 6 bases.

This rearrangement joins TRBV19 to TRBJ2-1, with TRBD1 as a possible D gene (6 bases). The CDR3 has 15 amino acids. Trimming shortened V by 3 bases and J by 8 bases, and 17 bases separated the two germline ends. Germline V gives CDR1 LNHDA, CDR2 SQIVND (reference sequence). The CDR3 nucleotides read TGTGCCAGTAGTATCCTGGGGACATCCCGGGATGAGCAGTTCTTC. Its translation: CASSILGTSRDEQFF.

The V and J genes are TRBV29-1 and TRBJ1-1, with 8 nucleotides matching TRBD1. The CDR3 runs 13 residues. The germline V gene has CDR1 SQVTM and CDR2 ANQGSEA. After removal of 4 bases from V and 1 base from J, the junction contained 2 bases not matched to a gene. Here the CDR3 DNA reads TGCAGCGTTGGAGGACAGGGGAACACTGAAGCTTTCTTT. Translating gives CSVGGQGNTEAFF.

This rearrangement joins TRBV5-1 to TRBJ1-3, with TRBD1 matching over 7 bases. This CDR3 has 15 amino acids. V was pared by 5 bases and J by 0 bases, with 5 bases of the junction left unmatched. The germline gives CDR1 SGHRS, CDR2 YFSETQ. The CDR3 reads CASSSSGGSGNTIYF. CDR3 coding DNA: TGCGCCAGCAGTTCTTCAGGGGGCTCTGGAAACACCATATATTTT.

This sequence joins TRBV7-2 and TRBJ1-1; the match to TRBD1 covers 7 bases. After removal of 1 base from V and 4 bases from J, the junction contained 9 bases not matched to a gene. CDR3 length: 16 amino acids. Germline lookup yields CDR1 SGHTA and CDR2 FQGNSA. The CDR3 DNA is TGTGCCAGCAGCTTAGGAATACAGGGGCAGCCCACTGAAGCTTTCTTT. Protein: CASSLGIQGQPTEAFF. Full variable domain (outside the CDR3, taken from reference TRBV7-2 and TRBJ1-1): GAGVSQSPSNKVTEKGKDVELRCDPISGHTALYWYRQSLGQGLEFLIYFQGNSAPDKSGLPSDRFSAERTGGSVSTLTIQRTQQEDSAVYLCASSLGIQGQPTEAFFGQGTRLTVV.

The V call is TRBV2, the J call TRBJ1-4, with D possibly TRBD1 on 6 matching bases. Trimming removed 2 bases at V and 7 bases at J, with 14 bases between. Germline CDR1 SNHLY, CDR2 FYNNEI. This CDR3 is built from 15 residues. Written as DNA, the CDR3 is TGTGCCAGCAGTGAAACAGGGACCAGGGGTGAAAAACTGTTTTTT. Translating it yields CASSETGTRGEKLFF.

V gene TRBV14 combines with J gene TRBJ2-7; TRBD2 agrees at 11 bases. This CDR3 spans 15 amino acids. V gave up 5 bases and J gave up 2 bases; unmatched junction bases: 5. Germline V gene data show CDR1 as SGHDN and CDR2 as FVKESK. This chain's CDR3 is CASSGIAGGPYEQYF. The DNA for the CDR3 is TGTGCCAGCAGCGGAATAGCGGGAGGGCCCTACGAGCAGTACTTC.

V gene TRBV15 combines with J gene TRBJ2-6; maybe TRBD2 (5 bases). The CDR3 sequence is 16 residues long. V lost 0 bases to trimming and J lost 2 bases, with 8 bases between them. Germline V lookup: CDR1 LNHNV, CDR2 YYDKDF (reference sequence). CDR3 amino acids: CATSRDRGTGANVLTF. The CDR3 nucleotides read TGTGCCACCAGCAGAGATCGAGGGACTGGGGCCAACGTCCTGACTTTC.